The source of this TCR beta chain is a study of blood T cell repertoires in COVID-19. As for the study in general: Italy, Spain and the United States were the sources of the convalescent and acute COVID-19 samples. From T cells, B-cell-depleted T cells, or PBMCs came the material, which was cDNA or gDNA.

This clone occurred a few times. Authors' processing steps: It was from reference gene primer amplification that nucleated cell counts were estimated. Data came from immunoSEQ multiplex PCR; TCRdb stores just in-frame clones and leaves some out. The DNA gave D and trimming, while V, J and clone size come from that table. The sample carries 200,000 to 250,000 clones, roughly 90% recorded once. The sequence derives from a man aged 60 to 69 with acute or convalescent COVID-19. Sequencing was done on a sample of peripheral blood.

Here the CDR3 DNA reads TGTGCCAGCAGCTTCCCAACTAGATTGGGGGAGCTGTTTTTT. This encodes CASSFPTRLGELFF. The chain recombines TRBV7-2 with TRBJ2-2; a possible D gene is TRBD2 (5 bases). Trimming shortened V by 3 bases and J by 8 bases, and 13 bases separated the two germline ends. Germline CDR1 reads SGHTA; CDR2 reads FQGNSA. This CDR3 region has 14 residues.